These 3 T cell receptor beta chains were sequenced from one sample in a study of cytomegalovirus exposure and HLA in healthy donors. TCRdb's table, derived via immunoSEQ multiplex PCR, lists solely in-frame clones and lacks some. This table has 70,000 to 75,000 clones, roughly 94% appearing once. The sequenced material came from PBMCs. All receptors come from a woman between 18 and 29 years old in good health and CMV-seropositive.

The genes are TRBV18 and TRBJ2-7, with D tentatively TRBD1 (5 bases). Trimming shortened V by 5 bases and J by 5 bases, and 19 bases separated the two germline ends. Germline V gene lookup returns CDR1 KGHSH and CDR2 LQKENI. The CDR3 extends over 15 amino acids. The CDR3 DNA sequence: TGTGCCAGCTCAGGTGACCAGGGTTCTCCAGACGAGCAGTACTTC. It encodes CASSGDQGSPDEQYF.

This clone was seen just once. J is TRBJ1-2 and V is TRBV6-5, with D perhaps TRBD1 (5 bases). V lost 0 bases and J 3 bases, leaving 14 bases between the germline ends. The V gene's germline CDR1 is MNHEY and CDR2 SVGAGI. The length of the CDR3 is 16 residues. The CDR3 reads CASSYSAGEIHYGYTF. The CDR3 DNA reads TGTGCCAGCAGTTACTCGGCGGGGGAGATTCACTATGGCTACACCTTC.

The gene calls are TRBV27 and TRBJ1-1, with D maybe TRBD1 (6 bases). CDR1 is MNHEY, CDR2 SMNVEV, per germline (reference sequence). Between the trimmed V and J ends, which lost 5 bases and 2 bases, there was a span of 15 bases. CDR3 size: 15 residues. CDR3 sequence: CASSPLLTGNTEAFF. The CDR3, as DNA: TGTGCCAGCAGTCCACTCCTGACAGGAAACACTGAAGCTTTCTTT.